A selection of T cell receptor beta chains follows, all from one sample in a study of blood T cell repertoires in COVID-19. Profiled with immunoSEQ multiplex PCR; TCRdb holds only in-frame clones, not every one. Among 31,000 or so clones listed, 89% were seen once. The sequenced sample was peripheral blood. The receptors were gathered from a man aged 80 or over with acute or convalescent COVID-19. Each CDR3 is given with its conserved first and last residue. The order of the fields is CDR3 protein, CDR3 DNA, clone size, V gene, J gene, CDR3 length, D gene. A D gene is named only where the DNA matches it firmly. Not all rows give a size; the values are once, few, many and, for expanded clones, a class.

CDR3 protein: CASSNRDTQNTGELFF; CDR3 DNA: TGTGCCAGCAGCAACCGGGACACTCAGAACACCGGGGAGCTGTTTTTT; clone size: -; V gene: TRBV21-1; J gene: TRBJ2-2; CDR3 length: 16; D gene: -
CDR3 protein: CSASPTSGISYEQYF; CDR3 DNA: TGCAGTGCTAGTCCGACTAGCGGGATCTCCTACGAGCAGTACTTC; clone size: -; V gene: TRBV20-1; J gene: TRBJ2-7; CDR3 length: 15; D gene: TRBD2
CDR3 protein: CASSRDSGPPTEAFF; CDR3 DNA: TGCGCCAGCAGCCGGGACAGCGGTCCCCCCACTGAAGCTTTCTTT; clone size: -; V gene: TRBV5-1; J gene: TRBJ1-1; CDR3 length: 15; D gene: TRBD1
CDR3 protein: CASRPGGGNEKLFF; CDR3 DNA: TGTGCCAGCCGCCCCGGGGGGGGAAATGAAAAACTGTTTTTT; clone size: -; V gene: TRBV28; J gene: TRBJ1-4; CDR3 length: 14; D gene: -
CDR3 protein: CASSVGQGAYEQYF; CDR3 DNA: TGTGCCAGCAGCGTGGGCCAGGGGGCTTACGAGCAGTACTTC; clone size: once; V gene: TRBV9; J gene: TRBJ2-7; CDR3 length: 14; D gene: TRBD1
CDR3 protein: CASSLEGGRAVETQYF; CDR3 DNA: TGTGCCAGCAGCTTGGAAGGGGGGAGGGCCGTGGAGACCCAGTACTTC; clone size: once; V gene: TRBV5-4; J gene: TRBJ2-5; CDR3 length: 16; D gene: -
CDR3 protein: CASSQVAQGGNTIYF; CDR3 DNA: TGTGCCAGCAGCCAAGTCGCCCAGGGCGGAAACACCATATATTTT; clone size: -; V gene: TRBV3-1/TRBV3-2; J gene: TRBJ1-3; CDR3 length: 15; D gene: -
CDR3 protein: CASSPTSRGRGNTIYF; CDR3 DNA: TGTGCCAGCAGCCCCACTAGCCGGGGCCGTGGAAACACCATATATTTT; clone size: -; V gene: TRBV11-2; J gene: TRBJ1-3; CDR3 length: 16; D gene: -
CDR3 protein: CASSVTGSGANVLTF; CDR3 DNA: TGTGCCAGCAGTGTCACAGGCTCTGGGGCCAACGTCCTGACTTTC; clone size: -; V gene: TRBV25-1; J gene: TRBJ2-6; CDR3 length: 15; D gene: -
CDR3 protein: CATSDRGGGRCGYTF; CDR3 DNA: TGTGCCACCAGTGATAGGGGAGGGGGGCGATGCGGCTACACCTTC; clone size: -; V gene: TRBV24-1; J gene: TRBJ1-2; CDR3 length: 15; D gene: -
CDR3 protein: CASSGTGLSNSPLHF; CDR3 DNA: TGTGCCAGCAGCGGAACGGGACTCAGTAATTCACCCCTCCACTTT; clone size: few; V gene: TRBV7-9; J gene: TRBJ1-6; CDR3 length: 15; D gene: -
CDR3 protein: CASSWHPTGGQDTQYF; CDR3 DNA: TGTGCCAGCAGTTGGCACCCGACGGGGGGCCAAGATACGCAGTATTTT; clone size: -; V gene: TRBV27; J gene: TRBJ2-3; CDR3 length: 16; D gene: -
CDR3 protein: CASSTRGRTDTQYF; CDR3 DNA: TGTGCCAGCAGTACCCGAGGCCGCACAGATACGCAGTATTTT; clone size: -; V gene: TRBV27; J gene: TRBJ2-3; CDR3 length: 14; D gene: -
CDR3 protein: CASSLVGGRGGTGELFF; CDR3 DNA: TGTGCCAGCAGCTTGGTGGGCGGGCGCGGGGGCACCGGGGAGCTGTTTTTT; clone size: -; V gene: TRBV5-5; J gene: TRBJ2-2; CDR3 length: 17; D gene: TRBD2
CDR3 protein: CACLAPEDTGELFF; CDR3 DNA: TGCGCCTGCTTGGCCCCCGAGGACACCGGGGAGCTGTTTTTT; clone size: -; V gene: TRBV10-2; J gene: TRBJ2-2; CDR3 length: 14; D gene: -
CDR3 protein: CASSEGFRGGQSNEKLFF; CDR3 DNA: TGTGCCAGCAGTGAAGGCTTTCGGGGGGGGCAGTCTAATGAAAAACTGTTTTTT; clone size: once; V gene: TRBV2; J gene: TRBJ1-4; CDR3 length: 18; D gene: -
CDR3 protein: CASSTPSTGSYEQYF; CDR3 DNA: TGTGCCAGCAGCACCCCCTCAACAGGTTCCTACGAGCAGTACTTC; clone size: -; V gene: TRBV11-2; J gene: TRBJ2-7; CDR3 length: 15; D gene: -
CDR3 protein: CARWGVGQPQHF; CDR3 DNA: TGTGCCAGGTGGGGGGTGGGTCAGCCCCAGCATTTT; clone size: -; V gene: TRBV25-1; J gene: TRBJ1-5; CDR3 length: 12; D gene: -
CDR3 protein: CASRLGRLDTQYF; CDR3 DNA: TGTGCCAGCAGGCTGGGGAGACTAGATACGCAGTATTTT; clone size: -; V gene: TRBV12-3/TRBV12-4; J gene: TRBJ2-3; CDR3 length: 13; D gene: -
CDR3 protein: CASTPQGADYGYTF; CDR3 DNA: TGCGCCAGCACCCCACAGGGGGCAGACTATGGCTACACCTTC; clone size: -; V gene: TRBV5-1; J gene: TRBJ1-2; CDR3 length: 14; D gene: TRBD1
CDR3 protein: CASSLEGTRGFF; CDR3 DNA: TGTGCCAGCAGCTTAGAGGGGACAAGGGGCTTCTTC; clone size: -; V gene: TRBV7-9; J gene: TRBJ2-1; CDR3 length: 12; D gene: -
CDR3 protein: CASSSTSGRGLAGELFF; CDR3 DNA: TGTGCCAGCAGCTCGACTAGCGGGAGAGGATTGGCCGGGGAGCTGTTTTTT; clone size: -; V gene: TRBV13; J gene: TRBJ2-2; CDR3 length: 17; D gene: TRBD2